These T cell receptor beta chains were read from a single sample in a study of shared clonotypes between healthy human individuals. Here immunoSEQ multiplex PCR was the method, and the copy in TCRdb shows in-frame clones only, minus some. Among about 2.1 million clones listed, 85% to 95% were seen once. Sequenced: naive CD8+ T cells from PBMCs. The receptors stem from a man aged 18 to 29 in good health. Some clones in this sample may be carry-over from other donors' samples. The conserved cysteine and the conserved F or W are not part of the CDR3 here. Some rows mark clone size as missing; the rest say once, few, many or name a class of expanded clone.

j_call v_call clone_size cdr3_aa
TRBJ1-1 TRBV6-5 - ASSYQGGTRSEAF
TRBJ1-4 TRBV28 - ASSLRPGQGEKLF
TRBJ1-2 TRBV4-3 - ASSQGDRVFGGYT
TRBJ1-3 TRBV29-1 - SVTGSSGNTIY
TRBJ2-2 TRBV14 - ASSQTIGTSGSWHTGELF
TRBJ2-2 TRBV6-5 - ASSYRTITGELF
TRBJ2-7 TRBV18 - ASSPLASSGSIIFPTYEQY
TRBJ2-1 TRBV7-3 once ASSVLASGYNEQF
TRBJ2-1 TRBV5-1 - ASSLGSLGLAGAGTYNEQF
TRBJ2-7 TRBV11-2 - ASRTSGSYEQY
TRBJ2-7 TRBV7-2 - ASSYGLAGEQY
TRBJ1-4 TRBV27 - ASKGDFPNEKLF
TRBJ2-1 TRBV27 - ASSPLLAGGPGEQF
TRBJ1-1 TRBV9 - ASSVGEAAEAF
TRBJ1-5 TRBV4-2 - ASSHPGRENQPQH
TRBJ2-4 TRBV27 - ASSPPGLRNIQY
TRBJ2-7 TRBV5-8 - ASSWGGYEQY
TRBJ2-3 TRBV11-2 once ASSLGLSGGITDTQY
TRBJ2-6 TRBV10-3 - AISGGGANVLT
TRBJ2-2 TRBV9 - ASSVSGNTGELF
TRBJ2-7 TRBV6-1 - ASTLEDSANYEQY
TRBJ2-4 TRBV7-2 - ASSQGITKNIQY
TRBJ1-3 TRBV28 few ASSLQAIIGNTIY
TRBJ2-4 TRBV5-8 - ASSPSGGRAKNIQY